A selection of T cell receptor beta chains follows, all from one sample in a study of T cell repertoires in cytomegalovirus infection. Via MiXCR, TCRdb re-called the reads, giving one row per CDR3 protein. Among 200,000 to 300,000 distinct CDR3 sequences listed, 10% to 15% were seen once. Sequenced sample: PBMCs. The receptors derive from a human donor in good health (CMV status not recorded). Some clones in this sample may be carry-over from other donors' samples. CDR3s include the opening cysteine and the closing phenylalanine or tryptophan. The D gene is left open where the match is weak. A clone size is listed for some rows: how often the clone was seen (once, few, many), or a class if it is expanded.

J	size	D	V	DNA	CDR3
TRBJ2-3	many	.	TRBV7-2	TGTGCCAGCAGGAGGGCTAGCAGCACAGATACGCAGTATTTT	CASRRASSTDTQYF
TRBJ2-3	many	.	TRBV19	TGTGCCAGTAGTATAGTGTCGGGTTGGGGCACAGATACGCAGTATTTT	CASSIVSGWGTDTQYF
TRBJ2-2	.	TRBD1	TRBV4-3	TGCGCCAGCAGCCAATTACAGGGGGCCTCCGGGGAGCTGTTTTTT	CASSQLQGASGELFF
TRBJ1-2	.	.	TRBV5-3	TGTGCCAGCAGCGATGCAGGGGTTTGGGACTATGGCTACACCTTC	CASSDAGVWDYGYTF
TRBJ1-2	.	.	TRBV4-2	TGTGCCAGCAGCCAACCTACGTTCTATGGCTACACCTTC	CASSQPTFYGYTF
TRBJ2-3	few	.	TRBV4-3	TGCGCCAGCAGCCAAGATACAGGGATTCTGGATACGCAGTATTTT	CASSQDTGILDTQYF
TRBJ2-7	many	TRBD2	TRBV7-2	TGTGCCAGCAGCTTAGGAGTAGCGGGGGCGATCTACGAGCAGTACTTC	CASSLGVAGAIYEQYF
TRBJ1-3	.	.	TRBV12-3/TRBV12-4	.	CASSTSTGTIYF
TRBJ2-7	many	TRBD2	TRBV7-2	TGTGCCAGCAGCCCTCCGGCTAGCGGAAGAGGGGAGCAGTACTTC	CASSPPASGRGEQYF
TRBJ2-7	few	TRBD2	TRBV20-1	TGCAGTGCGACCGGGACTAGCGGGAGGGCCGATGAGCAGTACTTC	CSATGTSGRADEQYF
TRBJ2-1	few	.	TRBV4-3	TGCGCCAGCAGCCAAGTAGCCGATAGCTCCTACAATGAGCAGTTCTTC	CASSQVADSSYNEQFF
TRBJ2-1	many	TRBD2	TRBV28	TGTGCCAGCAGTTTAGTCGCGGGACGGGGGGACTCCTACAATGAGCAGTTCTTC	CASSLVAGRGDSYNEQFF
TRBJ2-2	few	.	TRBV29-1	TGCAGCGTTACGCAGGGAACTAACACCGGGGAGCTGTTTTTT	CSVTQGTNTGELFF
TRBJ1-2	many	.	TRBV19	TGTGCCAGTAGTATACAGTCGGACAGTGATGGCTACACCTTC	CASSIQSDSDGYTF
TRBJ2-1	many	TRBD2	TRBV29-1	TGCAGCGTTACCCCGCTCGGGAGGCTTAATGAGCAGTTCTTC	CSVTPLGRLNEQFF
TRBJ2-3	few	TRBD2	TRBV6-4	TGTGCCAGCATCGACGATTCTAGCGGGCAAGAGCTCACAGATACGCAGTATTTT	CASIDDSSGQELTDTQYF
TRBJ1-5	.	TRBD1	TRBV13	TGTGCCAGCAGCTTAGGGGGACAGGGAACCATCGGGAAGCCCCAGCATTTT	CASSLGGQGTIGKPQHF
TRBJ1-1	.	.	TRBV29-1	TGCAGCGTTGTATGGCAGCAGAACACTGAAGCTTTCTTT	CSVVWQQNTEAFF
TRBJ2-5	.	.	TRBV14	TGTGCCAGCTCCCCCCCCGGAACCGGCCGAGAGACCCAGTACTTC	CASSPPGTGRETQYF
TRBJ2-7	many	.	TRBV7-3	TGTGCCAGCCAGTTTGCGAGGGGTTCGGGCGAGCAGTACTTC	CASQFARGSGEQYF
TRBJ1-1	few	.	TRBV4-1	TGCGCCAGCAGCCAGGAACAGGGCCACGGCGGAGCTTTCTTT	CASSQEQGHGGAFF
TRBJ2-5	.	.	TRBV19	TGTGCCAGTAATGGACATCAAGAGACCCAGTACTTC	CASNGHQETQYF
TRBJ1-5	many	TRBD1	TRBV28	TGTGCCAGCCTGTCCCCTAGACAGGGCTCCAATCAGCCCCAGCATTTT	CASLSPRQGSNQPQHF
TRBJ1-2	many	.	TRBV7-2	TGTGCCAGCAGCTTAGGTTTAGTACAGAATAACTATGGCTACACCTTC	CASSLGLVQNNYGYTF
TRBJ2-2	many	TRBD1	TRBV7-2	TGTGCCAGCAGGTCAGGGGGCGCGAGTCCCGGGGAGCTGTTTTTT	CASRSGGASPGELFF
TRBJ1-1	many	.	TRBV4-3	TGCGCCAGCAGCCAGTGGAGAGGGACTGAAGCTTTCTTT	CASSQWRGTEAFF
TRBJ2-1	few	TRBD1	TRBV14	TGTGCCAGCAGCCAATGGCCGGGACAGGGGAACAATGAGCAGTTCTTC	CASSQWPGQGNNEQFF
TRBJ2-5	many	TRBD1	TRBV29-1	TGCAGCGCCCTCACAGGGGCGGAAGAGACCCAGTACTTC	CSALTGAEETQYF
TRBJ2-1	many	.	TRBV7-2	TGTGCCAGCAGCCCCAGGGGCTATACCTACAATGAGCAGTTCTTC	CASSPRGYTYNEQFF
TRBJ2-2	few	TRBD2	TRBV5-5	TGTGCCAGCAGCTTTCGGCGGCGGGAGGAGAGATCCGGGGAGCTGTTTTTT	CASSFRRREERSGELFF
TRBJ2-2	.	.	TRBV29-1	TGCAGCGCAGGCCTTAACACCGGGGAGCTGTTTTTT	CSAGLNTGELFF
TRBJ1-3	many	.	TRBV7-8	TGTGCCAGCAGCTTAGGGGTCCCAAAGACAAAATACTCTGGAAACACCATATATTTT	CASSLGVPKTKYSGNTIYF
TRBJ2-3	few	TRBD2	TRBV5-6	TGTGCCAGCAGCGTACCGGGACTAGCGGACACAGATACGCAGTATTTT	CASSVPGLADTDTQYF